A selection of T cell receptor beta chains follows, all from one sample in a study of HIV-infected children after antiretroviral therapy interruption. TCRdb processed the 3' RACE reads anew with MiXCR; each CDR3 protein has one entry. The table lists about 86,000 distinct CDR3 sequences, roughly 6.4% of them singletons. This specimen consisted of CD45RA+ CD4+ T cells from PBMCs, pooled from several time points, obtained from a donor given antiretroviral therapy, either interrupted or continuous. Receptors originate from a pool of human donors with HIV. Both conserved end residues are part of each CDR3. The D gene is left open where the match is weak. Rows give clone size only sometimes, using once, few, many, or a class for an expanded clone.

size,J,V,length,D,CDR3,DNA
many,TRBJ2-2,TRBV20-1,14,.,CSAPISRGIGELFF,TGCAGTGCTCCGATCTCACGGGGGATCGGGGAGCTGTTTTTT
many,TRBJ1-4,TRBV9,13,.,CASSPEVNEKLFF,TGTGCCAGCAGCCCGGAGGTTAATGAAAAACTGTTTTTT
.,TRBJ2-1,TRBV20-1,15,TRBD2,CSAPRTRTSTDTQFF,TGCAGTGCGCCACGGACCCGGACTAGCACAGATACGCAGTTCTTC
many,TRBJ1-1,TRBV12-3/TRBV12-4,10,.,CASSLRVAFF,TGTGCCAGCAGTTTAAGGGTGGCTTTCTTT
many,TRBJ2-1,TRBV7-8,14,.,CASSLVQGYNEQFF,TGTGCCAGCAGCTTAGTCCAGGGATACAATGAGCAGTTCTTC
many,TRBJ1-1,TRBV7-9,13,.,CASSPHSETEAFF,TGTGCCAGCAGCCCCCACAGTGAGACTGAAGCTTTCTTT
many,TRBJ2-7,TRBV4-2,13,.,CASSQADRSEQYF,TGTGCCAGCAGCCAAGCCGACAGATCCGAGCAGTACTTC
.,TRBJ2-3,TRBV11-2,18,TRBD2,CASSSRTRLAGAGDTQYF,TGTGCCAGCAGCTCCCGGACTCGACTAGCGGGAGCAGGAGATACGCAGTATTTT
few,TRBJ2-5,TRBV29-1,14,TRBD2,CSVERWGREETQYF,TGCAGCGTTGAACGGTGGGGGAGGGAAGAGACCCAGTACTTC
few,TRBJ1-2,TRBV11-1,15,TRBD1,CASSLEVKGARGYTF,TGTGCCAGCAGCTTAGAGGTGAAGGGGGCGCGAGGCTACACCTTC
many,TRBJ2-1,TRBV27,16,.,CASSLLGMAFHNEQFF,TGTGCCAGCAGTTTATTAGGGATGGCCTTCCACAATGAGCAGTTCTTC
many,TRBJ2-5,TRBV9,16,TRBD2,CASSGRTSGGQETQYF,TGTGCCAGCAGCGGACGGACTAGCGGAGGACAAGAGACCCAGTACTTC
.,TRBJ1-5,TRBV30,14,.,CAWSQGRGGQAPLF,TGTGCCTGGAGTCAGGGCAGGGGTGGCCAGGCTCCGCTTTTT
many,TRBJ1-1,TRBV6-1,14,.,CASSEARRVTEAFF,TGTGCCAGCAGTGAAGCGCGAAGGGTCACTGAAGCTTTCTTT
many,TRBJ2-3,TRBV27,16,.,CASSPRLTRGTDTQYF,TGTGCCAGCAGCCCTAGACTGACTCGAGGCACAGATACGCAGTATTTT
many,TRBJ1-2,TRBV12-3/TRBV12-4,18,.,CASSPHSGGHRANYGYTF,TGTGCCAGCAGCCCCCATTCCGGGGGACACAGAGCTAACTATGGCTACACCTTC